The 2 T cell receptor beta chains presented below share a single source sample, sequenced in a study. TCRdb ran MiXCR on the 5' RACE reads and lists one entry per CDR3 protein. The table lists about 57,000 distinct CDR3 sequences, approximately 27% of them singletons. Tregs were sorted as CD4+CD25+CD127-/low cells. The sample consisted of tumor-infiltrating Tregs sorted from the breast tumor. These receptors originate from a female donor with breast cancer.

This chain uses TRBV7-9 with TRBJ1-2; D is ambiguous. The CDR3 extends over 14 amino acids. Germline CDR1 SEHNR, CDR2 FQNEAQ (reference sequence). V lost 1 base and J lost 4, with 10 bases in between. The CDR3 bases are TGTGCCAGCAGCTTAGGTCTCCCGGGCTATGGCTACACCTTC. This translates into CASSLGLPGYGYTF.

This clonotype qualifies as medium-sized. The chain joins TRBV5-1 to TRBJ1-2; 11 positions agree with TRBD1. Looked up from germline, CDR1 is SGHRS and CDR2 is YFSETQ. CDR3 length: 14 residues. J gave up 6 bases and V 4 bases, and 5 bases lay outside the gene matches. CDR3 coding DNA: TGCGCCAGCAGCCCCTGGACAGGGGGCGATGGCTACACCTTC. Its protein is CASSPWTGGDGYTF.